This entry is about one T cell receptor beta chain. Healthy Caucasians, and only they, were the donors. Trimming cost V 0 bases and J 8 bases, with 11 bases left between them. The CDR3 contains 13 residues. CDR1 and CDR2 (germline): SGDLS, YYNGEE. The sample comes from a study of identical twins. TCRdb reprocessed the 5' RACE reads with MiXCR, giving one entry per CDR3 protein. The table records around 690,000 distinct CDR3 sequences, about 20% of them present only once. These data were also filed under a second study, of T cells expressing NK-cell markers.

This chain joins TRBV9 and TRBJ1-1; D is perhaps TRBD1 (5 bases). The sequence derives from a woman aged 18-35 years in good health. The sequenced sample consisted of PBMCs. The CDR3 DNA is TGTGCCAGCAGCGTAGTGGCAGGGATGGAAGCTTTCTTT. Its translation: CASSVVAGMEAFF.